The present T cell receptor beta chain was sequenced within a study of cytomegalovirus exposure and HLA in healthy donors. Study-wide points: For presence/absence analyses, sequencing depth was assumed to be roughly uniform across donors.

Comment on this clone: The antigen is not known.

Germline V gives CDR1 MDHEN, CDR2 SYDVKM. This CDR3 has 18 amino acids. V shed 3 bases and J 0 bases; nucleotides not matched to a gene: 11. A multiplex PCR was run with 60 Vbeta primers and 13 Jbeta primers. Using immunoSEQ multiplex PCR, the repertoire was profiled, and TCRdb retains in-frame clones only, with some absent. The sample lists 150,000 or so clones, nearly 80% occurring once. The receptor was isolated from a young man in good health and CMV-seropositive. This chain joins TRBV28 and TRBJ1-5; TRBD1 matches at 7 bases. The specimen sequenced was PBMCs. The CDR3 DNA is TGTGCCAGCAGTTTTCCCCCCGACAGGGTGATTAGCAATCAGCCCCAGCATTTT. It yields the protein CASSFPPDRVISNQPQHF.